This entry features one T cell receptor (beta chain) sequence. This clonotype was counted once. There is no known antigen for this receptor. Possible read error: a much larger clone is one base away. The sample is drawn from a study of blood T cells in healthy people across ages (dated by TCRdb to between 2014 and 2017). Regarding the research as a whole: In model experiments, roughly one uniquely barcoded TCR beta cDNA molecule per two T cells was captured by template switching. Using deep sequencing normalized with unique cDNA molecular identifiers, the study measured how TCR beta repertoire diversity changes with age. The donors were divided into four age groups: young (average approximately 17 years), middle-aged (about 39), aged (roughly 66) and long-lived (around 80). Donors of different ages were randomly distributed across sequencing lanes to avoid experimental bias. For two donors (one aged 18 to 30 and one aged 80 or older), the study analyzed two additional independent replicas of 1 million unique cDNA reads from the same blood draw. Summary of the overall study and its limitations: As age increased, observed TCR beta diversity per million T cells dropped in a roughly linear way, and a significant reduction was already evident by age 40. A strong correlation was found between observed TCR beta diversity and the percentage of naive T cells measured by flow cytometry. Because donor CMV infection status was unknown, age-related changes in expanded clonotypes were potentially confounded. Conclusive comparison of naive and antigen-experienced compartments was prevented by the profiling of bulk unsorted PBMCs. Compared with the aged group, the long-lived group had more naive CD4+ T cells, fewer expanded clones and increased TCR diversity, a pattern suggesting age selection. Estimates of total diversity based on one million sequenced T cells were regarded as lower bounds and as underestimates.

Donors were 39 systemically healthy Caucasian individuals from Russia aged about 6 to 100 years. Ten milliliters of peripheral blood were drawn from each donor into EDTA-treated Vacutainer tubes. Ficoll-Paque density-gradient centrifugation was used to isolate PBMCs, with at least 6 million per sample. Trizol reagent was used to extract total RNA from PBMCs, with at least 6 micrograms per sample. Naive CD45RAhigh/CD27high T cell percentages were measured by flow cytometry on a PBMC aliquot from every donor. CDR1 and CDR2 were assigned from the germline V gene as SGHRS and YFSETQ. Including the terminal cysteine and phenylalanine, the CDR3 comprises 14 residues. The read is trimmed to its CDR3 DNA, 42 bases read in frame from base 1. The library was produced with 5' RACE. Sequenced using an Illumina HiSeq 2500. A second PCR of roughly 6 to 11 cycles was run with a J-beta primer mix and a sample-barcoded 5' primer. A template-switch 5' adaptor carrying 12 random nucleotides introduced a unique molecular identifier onto each TCR beta cDNA molecule. Each sample yielded at least 2.5 million CDR3-containing paired-end reads. First-strand cDNA synthesis was performed from all RNA using the Mint cDNA synthesis kit, with priming by a TRBC-specific oligonucleotide. Following uracil-DNA glycosylase treatment, all cDNA underwent a first 18-cycle PCR with the universal primers M1SS and BC2_uni_R. The study's processing was this. Normalization of each sample was performed by random selection of 1 million high-quality reads, each carrying a distinct molecular identifier. Reads sharing molecular identifiers were discarded rather than binned into consensus sequences. CDR3 identification, clonotype clustering and error correction used MiTCR with a Q25 quality threshold and the strictest error-elimination algorithm. A nonparametric unseen species model with Euler transformation was used to estimate a lower bound on total TCR beta diversity. The public reads were reprocessed in TCRdb via fastp at Q25 and MiXCR, keeping in-frame beta chains. Rows merge per CDR3 protein into single entries with the most common DNA and genes. TCRdb assigned the V and J calls; the authors' analysis was not used. For this sample there are over 500,000 distinct CDR3 sequences; more than 45% appear just once. Roughly 12% of the sample is held by the ten biggest clonotypes.

The sequence came from an elderly woman in good health. Sequenced sample: blood. The sequence joins TRBV5-1 to TRBJ2-6, with the D gene not clear enough to name. The sequence in DNA is TGCGCCAGCAGTGAGACAAGCTGGGCCGACGTCCTGACTTTC. It encodes CASSETSWADVLTF.